Listed here are 32 T cell receptor beta chains from one sample, sequenced in a study of neoadjuvant nivolumab and ipilimumab in lung cancer. Assay: immunoSEQ multiplex PCR; the TCRdb copy retains only in-frame clones and omits some. The sample has 28,000 or so clones, approximately 83% seen once. The sample in question was tumor tissue, obtained after neoadjuvant nivolumab, alone or with ipilimumab, at or shortly before surgery. All receptors come from an adult with non-small cell lung cancer.

The V and J genes are TRBV5-1 and TRBJ1-3; D unclear. The germline CDR1 and CDR2 sequences are SGHRS and YFSETQ. This CDR3 has 15 amino acids. The V gene lost 4 bases and the J gene lost 0 bases, with 11 bases spanning the gap. In DNA, the CDR3 is TGCGCCAGCAGCAATGACGGCACCTCTGGAAACACCATATATTTT. It codes for CASSNDGTSGNTIYF.

The J gene is TRBJ2-7, the V gene TRBV2; 7 bases are a match to TRBD1. There are 12 residues in the CDR3. Per germline, CDR1 SNHLY and CDR2 FYNNEI. The J segment lost 6 bases and the V segment lost 4 bases, leaving 3 bases of the junction unmatched. CDR3 amino acids: CASSGQGSEQYF. CDR3 nucleotides: TGTGCCAGCAGTGGACAGGGCTCCGAGCAGTACTTC.

This clone has just one count. Other DNA sequences in the sample encode the same CDR3. The V and J genes are TRBV2 and TRBJ2-6; D is unresolved. Trimming stripped 3 bases from V and 1 base from J, with 4 bases between. CDR3 length: 14 amino acids. CDR1 and CDR2 from the germline V gene are SNHLY and FYNNEI. The CDR3 loop reads CASSERSGANVLTF. DNA of the CDR3: TGTGCCAGCAGTGAGAGGTCTGGGGCCAACGTCCTGACTTTC.

This clone was detected a few times. The CDR3 coding sequence is TGCAGCGTTGACCCACAGGGGATCCAAGAGACCCAGTACTTC. It codes for CSVDPQGIQETQYF. The chain recombines TRBV29-1 with TRBJ2-5, with TRBD1 identical over 7 bases. This CDR3 region has 14 residues. V was pared by 3 bases and J by 1 base, with 5 bases of the junction left unmatched. The germline CDR1 and CDR2 sequences are SQVTM and ANQGSEA.

A note on this clone: The junction does not match germline at one end; this may be a read error. This chain joins TRBV30 and TRBJ2-7, with a weak D call TRBD1 (6 bases). The CDR3 extends over 12 amino acids. Germline values: CDR1 GTSNPN, CDR2 SVGIG (reference sequence). The CDR3 coding sequence is TGTGCCTGGAGTGTGTCACAGGGATGGGAGAACTTC. Translating it yields CAWSVSQGWENF.

V is TRBV6-1 and J is TRBJ1-2; D remains ambiguous. V was trimmed by 2 bases and J by 8 bases, leaving 12 bases between them. CDR1 is MNHNS, CDR2 SASEGT, per germline. The length of the CDR3 is 13 residues. CDR3 sequence reads: CASSESLAGGYTF. The CDR3 DNA follows: TGTGCCAGCAGTGAATCGTTGGCGGGGGGCTACACCTTC.

This clone was observed a handful of times. V is TRBV11-2 and J is TRBJ2-1; unclear D gene. CDR1 and CDR2 from the germline V gene are SGHAT and FQNNGV. The CDR3 is 14 amino acids. V was cut by 0 bases and J by 5 bases, with 8 bases left in between. The CDR3 sequence is CASSLEPGDNEQFF. CDR3 DNA sequence: TGTGCCAGCAGCTTAGAACCCGGTGACAATGAGCAGTTCTTC.

The chain recombines TRBV25-1 with TRBJ1-4, with 9 bases aligning to TRBD1. CDR3 length: 16 residues. J gave up 7 bases and V 1 base, and 7 bases lay outside the gene matches. CDR1 and CDR2 from the germline V gene are MGHDK and SYGVNS. The CDR3 loop is CASSELTGTGFEKLFF. The CDR3 DNA reads as TGTGCCAGCAGTGAATTGACCGGGACAGGGTTTGAAAAACTGTTTTTT.

CDR3 DNA: TGCAGCGTTGATGGCGGGGGCTCCTACGAGCAGTACTTC. This codes for CSVDGGGSYEQYF. This chain joins TRBV29-1 and TRBJ2-7, with 7 bases fitting TRBD2. There are 13 residues in the CDR3. Germline CDR1 reads SQVTM; CDR2 reads ANQGSEA. Losses at the gene ends were 3 bases for V and 0 bases for J; bases not matched to a gene: 2.

The rearrangement links TRBV30 to TRBJ2-3, with TRBD2 matching over 7 bases. The germline V gene has CDR1 GTSNPN and CDR2 SVGIG (reference sequence). The CDR3 is 17 residues long. The junction had 11 bases not matched to a gene; V was cut back by 0 bases and J by 2 bases. The CDR3 DNA follows: TGTGCCTGGAGTGTCCGGGGCCTAGCGGACCCCACAGATACGCAGTATTTT. Its protein product is CAWSVRGLADPTDTQYF.

The chain joins TRBV19 to TRBJ1-6; D ambiguous. The CDR3 spans 16 residues. Trimming cost V 5 bases and J 2 bases, with 13 bases left between them. CDR1 and CDR2 from the germline V gene are LNHDA and SQIVND (reference sequence). CDR3 loop: CASSATKNTYNSPLHF. CDR3 DNA: TGTGCCAGTAGTGCCACCAAAAATACCTATAATTCACCCCTCCACTTT.

The table lists this clone with a count of one. The J gene is TRBJ2-7, the V gene TRBV2, with D perhaps given as TRBD1 or TRBD2 (5 bases each). The CDR3 runs 14 residues. Germline CDR1 and CDR2: SNHLY and FYNNEI. V lost 1 base, J lost 2 bases, and 9 bases lay in between. Here the CDR3 reads CASSEGSGPYEQYF. DNA of the CDR3: TGTGCCAGCAGTGAAGGTTCGGGACCCTACGAGCAGTACTTC. Together with reference TRBV2 and TRBJ2-7, the CDR3 gives the full variable domain: EPEVTQTPSHQVTQMGQEVILRCVPISNHLYFYWYRQILGQKVEFLVSFYNNEISEKSEIFDDQFSVERPDGSNFTLKIRSTKLEDSAMYFCASSEGSGPYEQYFGPGTRLTVT.

DNA for the CDR3: TGCAGTGCTAAGACAGTTTACGAGCAGTACTTC. Translated: CSAKTVYEQYF. The genes are TRBV20-1 and TRBJ2-7; D perhaps matches TRBD1 (5 bases). The CDR3 totals 11 residues. The V end was cut by 4 bases, the J end by 4 bases, with 8 bases between. Germline values: CDR1 DFQATT, CDR2 SNEGSKA (reference sequence).

The rearrangement links TRBV6-1 to TRBJ1-4, with a possible D match to TRBD1 (5 bases). The V and J ends lost 6 bases and 6 bases respectively, with 17 bases between them. The CDR3 has 15 amino acids. CDR1 is MNHNS, CDR2 SASEGT, per germline. DNA of the CDR3: TGTGCCAGCAGCGGGGTAGCAGGGATGTATGAAAAACTGTTTTTT. Protein sequence: CASSGVAGMYEKLFF.

The chain links TRBV18 to TRBJ1-1, with 7 bases aligning to TRBD1. The ends lost 1 base at V and 0 bases at J; junction bases unmatched: 5. This CDR3 contains 16 residues. Germline assignment: CDR1 KGHSH and CDR2 LQKENI. DNA of the CDR3: TGTGCCAGCTCACCACGGGACAGCTATATGAACACTGAAGCTTTCTTT. Its protein product is CASSPRDSYMNTEAFF.

The chain has TRBV19 and TRBJ1-2; D is perhaps TRBD1 (5 bases). The germline V gene encodes CDR1 LNHDA and CDR2 SQIVND (reference sequence). Trimming removed 3 bases at V and 4 bases at J, with 18 bases between. The CDR3 has 16 amino acids. CDR3 DNA: TGTGCCAGTAGTATCCAAGCCTCCACAGGTCCCTATGGCTACACCTTC. It translates to CASSIQASTGPYGYTF.

The CDR3 bases are TGTGCCAGCAGTTATTTGGCCGGCTCCTACGAGCAGTACTTC. Translating it yields CASSYLAGSYEQYF. This chain connects TRBV6-6 to TRBJ2-7; D remains unclear. Germline assignment: CDR1 MNHNY and CDR2 SVGAGI (reference sequence). CDR3 length equals 14 residues. Trimming took off 3 bases at V and 0 bases at J, with 9 bases between the two ends.

The chain uses TRBV5-1 and TRBJ2-1, with 10 bases aligning to TRBD2. V lost 4 bases and J lost 5; bases outside the gene matches: 6. Germline V gene data show CDR1 as SGHRS and CDR2 as YFSETQ. This CDR3 has 15 amino acids. The CDR3 spells CASSLGLALNNEQFF. As DNA, the CDR3 is TGCGCCAGCAGCCTGGGACTAGCGTTAAACAATGAGCAGTTCTTC.

The V gene is TRBV18, the J gene TRBJ2-7; TRBD2 is a possible D gene (6 bases). CDR1 and CDR2 from the germline V gene are KGHSH and LQKENI. The CDR3 runs 15 residues. The germline V and J ends were trimmed by 4 bases and 2 bases, with 15 bases remaining between them. CDR3 sequence: CASSLLPGVPYEQYF. The DNA for the CDR3 is TGTGCCAGCTCACTTCTCCCGGGGGTTCCCTACGAGCAGTACTTC.

The CDR3 protein is CAIRTGVLTDTQYF. The DNA for the CDR3 is TGTGCCATCAGGACAGGGGTACTTACAGATACGCAGTATTTT. The chain links TRBV10-3 to TRBJ2-3, with TRBD1 identical over 8 bases. V lost 6 bases and J lost 3; bases outside the gene matches: 5. Per the germline V gene, CDR1 is ENHRY and CDR2 is SYGVKD. The CDR3 has 14 residues.

The J gene is TRBJ1-1, the V gene TRBV28; 7 nucleotides match TRBD1. This CDR3 spans 12 amino acids. V was clipped by 3 bases and J by 8 bases; unmatched bases: 3. The germline CDR1 and CDR2 sequences are MDHEN and SYDVKM. The CDR3 here is CASSLGTVEAFF. DNA for the CDR3: TGTGCCAGCAGTTTGGGGACAGTGGAAGCTTTCTTT.

The rearrangement links TRBV7-3 to TRBJ2-3; 12 bases are a match to TRBD1. Germline values: CDR1 SGHTA, CDR2 FQGTGA. The V gene end was trimmed by 5 bases and the J gene end by 2 bases; junction bases not matched to a gene: 8. This CDR3 contains 17 residues. CDR3 region: CASSLNPGQGATDTQYF. The CDR3 DNA reads TGTGCCAGCAGCCTAAACCCGGGACAGGGGGCCACAGATACGCAGTATTTT.

This chain uses TRBV19 with TRBJ2-1; TRBD2 matches at 12 bases. Unmatched junction bases numbered 2, after V lost 0 bases and J lost 5 bases. The CDR3 runs 16 residues. Germline assignment: CDR1 LNHDA and CDR2 SQIVND (reference sequence). The CDR3 nucleotides are TGTGCCAGTAGTATAGACCGACTAGCGGGGGACAATGAGCAGTTCTTC. Translation gives CASSIDRLAGDNEQFF.

The rearrangement links TRBV6-5 to TRBJ1-1, with D hard to call. The CDR3 contains 13 residues. CDR1 is MNHEY, CDR2 SVGAGI, per germline. With 6 bases removed from V and 3 bases from J, the gap between germline ends came to 11 bases. The chain's CDR3 is CASSRQRDTEAFF. The CDR3 bases are TGTGCCAGCAGCCGTCAGAGGGACACTGAAGCTTTCTTT.

V usage is TRBV7-9 and J usage is TRBJ1-1; 8 positions match TRBD1. Looked up from germline, CDR1 is SEHNR and CDR2 is FQNEAQ (reference sequence). The CDR3 length is 14 residues. With V trimmed by 5 bases and J by 0 bases, 2 bases remained unmatched. CDR3 region: CASSRQGMNTEAFF. The CDR3 nucleotides read TGTGCCAGCAGCCGACAGGGGATGAACACTGAAGCTTTCTTT.

The rearrangement uses TRBV11-2 and TRBJ2-7; either TRBD1 or TRBD2 may supply D (6 bases each). Trimming shortened V by 5 bases and J by 4 bases, and 24 bases separated the two germline ends. The CDR3 is 17 amino acids. CDR1 and CDR2 (germline): SGHAT, FQNNGV. CDR3 residues: CASSLGPGGASMYEQYF. CDR3 in DNA: TGTGCCAGCAGCCTGGGACCCGGGGGCGCGAGTATGTACGAGCAGTACTTC.

This chain uses TRBV6-6 with TRBJ1-2, with D uncertain. CDR1 is MNHNY, CDR2 SVGAGI, per germline (reference sequence). The CDR3 extends over 11 amino acids. V was clipped by 2 bases and J by 5 bases, with 3 bases between them. The CDR3: CASSYEYGYTF. The CDR3 DNA reads TGTGCCAGCAGTTACGAGTATGGCTACACCTTC.

The CDR3 sequence: CASETGSSYEQYF. Here the CDR3 DNA reads TGTGCCAGCGAAACAGGGTCCTCCTACGAGCAGTACTTC. The V call is TRBV2, the J call TRBJ2-7; possible D gene TRBD1, 6 bases. Germline CDR1 and CDR2: SNHLY and FYNNEI. The V end was cut by 8 bases, the J end by 0 bases, with 11 bases between. CDR3 length equals 13 residues.

J is TRBJ2-3 and V is TRBV18; the D gene is possibly TRBD2 (6 bases). The CDR3 extends over 15 amino acids. Germline loops: CDR1 KGHSH, CDR2 LQKENI. V was clipped by 0 bases and J by 4 bases, with 11 bases between them. The CDR3 region has the DNA TGTGCCAGCTCACCACCGTCGCGGGGATCAGATACGCAGTATTTT. Its translation: CASSPPSRGSDTQYF. Full variable domain (missing parts from reference TRBV18 and TRBJ2-3): NAGVMQNPRHLVRRRGQEARLRCSPMKGHSHVYWYRQLPEEGLKFMVYLQKENIIDESGMPKERFSAEFPKEGPSILRIQQVVRGDSAAYFCASSPPSRGSDTQYFGPGTRLTVL.

The gene calls are TRBV5-1 and TRBJ2-1; TRBD2 aligns across 7 bases. Germline V gives CDR1 SGHRS, CDR2 YFSETQ. V lost 0 bases to trimming and J lost 1 base; unmatched junction nucleotides: 10. CDR3 size: 18 residues. The CDR3 bases are TGCGCCAGCAGCTTGGGGGAGGGCCGCGGGGGATCCTACAATGAGCAGTTCTTC. This sequence encodes CASSLGEGRGGSYNEQFF.

The V call is TRBV18, the J call TRBJ1-5; possibly TRBD1 for D (5 bases). The V end lost 2 bases, the J end lost 3 bases, and 8 bases lay between the germline ends. This CDR3 region has 14 residues. In germline, CDR1 is KGHSH, CDR2 LQKENI. The CDR3 DNA follows: TGTGCCAGCTCACCAGAGGGGAACAATCAGCCCCAGCATTTT. Its translation: CASSPEGNNQPQHF. The full variable domain, completed using reference TRBV18 and TRBJ1-5, is NAGVMQNPRHLVRRRGQEARLRCSPMKGHSHVYWYRQLPEEGLKFMVYLQKENIIDESGMPKERFSAEFPKEGPSILRIQQVVRGDSAAYFCASSPEGNNQPQHFGDGTRLSIL.

The rearrangement links TRBV2 to TRBJ1-2; 12 bases align to TRBD1. Germline lookup yields CDR1 SNHLY and CDR2 FYNNEI. CDR3 length: 15 residues. V trimming: 2 bases; J trimming: 8 bases; junction bases outside the gene matches: 6. Here the CDR3 DNA reads TGTGCCAGCAGTGAAAGCCGGGACAGGGGGCAGGGCTACACCTTC. As protein: CASSESRDRGQGYTF. Variable domain in full (rest from reference TRBV2 and TRBJ1-2): EPEVTQTPSHQVTQMGQEVILRCVPISNHLYFYWYRQILGQKVEFLVSFYNNEISEKSEIFDDQFSVERPDGSNFTLKIRSTKLEDSAMYFCASSESRDRGQGYTFGSGTRLTVV.